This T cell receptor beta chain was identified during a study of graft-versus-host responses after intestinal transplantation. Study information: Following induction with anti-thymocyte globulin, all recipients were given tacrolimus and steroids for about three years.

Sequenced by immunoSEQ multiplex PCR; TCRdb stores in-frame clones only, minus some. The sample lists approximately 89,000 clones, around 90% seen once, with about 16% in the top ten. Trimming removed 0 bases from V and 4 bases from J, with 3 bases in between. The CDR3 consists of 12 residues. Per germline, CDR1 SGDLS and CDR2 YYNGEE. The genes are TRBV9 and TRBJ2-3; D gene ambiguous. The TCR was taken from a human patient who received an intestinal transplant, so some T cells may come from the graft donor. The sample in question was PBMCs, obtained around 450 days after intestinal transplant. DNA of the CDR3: TGTGCCAGCAGCGTAGTCTCAGATACGCAGTATTTT. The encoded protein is CASSVVSDTQYF. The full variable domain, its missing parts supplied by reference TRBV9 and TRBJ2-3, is DSGVTQTPKHLITATGQRVTLRCSPRSGDLSVYWYQQSLDQGLQFLIQYYNGEERAKGNILERFSAQQFPDLHSELNLSSLELGDSALYFCASSVVSDTQYFGPGTRLTVL.